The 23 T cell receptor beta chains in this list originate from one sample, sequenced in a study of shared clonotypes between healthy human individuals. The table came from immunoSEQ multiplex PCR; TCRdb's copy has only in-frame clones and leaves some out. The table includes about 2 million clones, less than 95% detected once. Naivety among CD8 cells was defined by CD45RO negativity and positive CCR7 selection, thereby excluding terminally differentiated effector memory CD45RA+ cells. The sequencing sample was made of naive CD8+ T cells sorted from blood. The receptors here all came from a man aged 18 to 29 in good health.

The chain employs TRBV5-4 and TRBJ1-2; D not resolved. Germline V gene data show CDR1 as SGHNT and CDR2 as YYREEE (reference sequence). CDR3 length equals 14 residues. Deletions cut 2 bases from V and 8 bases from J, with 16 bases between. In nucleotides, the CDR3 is TGTGCCAGCAGCTTCGGCTCCATCGTGGCGGGCTACACCTTC. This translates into CASSFGSIVAGYTF.

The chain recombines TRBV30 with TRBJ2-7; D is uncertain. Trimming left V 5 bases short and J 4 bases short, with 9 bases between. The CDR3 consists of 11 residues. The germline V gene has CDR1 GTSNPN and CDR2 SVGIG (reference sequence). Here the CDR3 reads CAWQVGYEQYF. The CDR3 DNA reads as TGTGCCTGGCAGGTGGGGTACGAGCAGTACTTC.

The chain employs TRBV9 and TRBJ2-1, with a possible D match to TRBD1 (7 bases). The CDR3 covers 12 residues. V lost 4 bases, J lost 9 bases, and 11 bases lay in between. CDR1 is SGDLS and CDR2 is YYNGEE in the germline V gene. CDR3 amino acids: CASSPGGTEQFF. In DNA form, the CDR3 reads TGTGCCAGCAGCCCAGGGGGGACTGAGCAGTTCTTC.

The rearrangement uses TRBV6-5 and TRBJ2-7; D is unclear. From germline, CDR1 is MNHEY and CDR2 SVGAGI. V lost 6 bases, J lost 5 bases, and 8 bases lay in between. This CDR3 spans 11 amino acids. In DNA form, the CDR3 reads TGTGCCAGCAGAGGGCTCAACGAGCAGTACTTC. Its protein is CASRGLNEQYF.

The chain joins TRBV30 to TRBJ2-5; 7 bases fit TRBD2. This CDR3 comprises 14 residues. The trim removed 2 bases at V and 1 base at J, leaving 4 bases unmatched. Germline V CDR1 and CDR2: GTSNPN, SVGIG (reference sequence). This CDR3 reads CAWSPGTIQETQYF. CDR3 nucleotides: TGTGCCTGGAGTCCCGGGACTATCCAAGAGACCCAGTACTTC.

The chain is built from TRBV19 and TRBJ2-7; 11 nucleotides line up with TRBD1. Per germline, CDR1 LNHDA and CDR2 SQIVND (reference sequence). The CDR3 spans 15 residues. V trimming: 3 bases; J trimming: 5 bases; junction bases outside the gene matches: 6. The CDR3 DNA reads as TGTGCCAGTAGTATTGTCGGACAGGGGGCCGACGAGCAGTACTTC. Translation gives CASSIVGQGADEQYF. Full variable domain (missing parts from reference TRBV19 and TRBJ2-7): DGGITQSPKYLFRKEGQNVTLSCEQNLNHDAMYWYRQDPGQGLRLIYYSQIVNDFQKGDIAEGYSVSREKKESFPLTVTSAQKNPTAFYLCASSIVGQGADEQYFGPGTRLTVT.

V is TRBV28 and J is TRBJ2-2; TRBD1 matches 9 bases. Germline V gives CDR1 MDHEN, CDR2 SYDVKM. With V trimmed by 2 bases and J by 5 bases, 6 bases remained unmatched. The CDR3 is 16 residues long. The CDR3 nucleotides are TGTGCCAGCAGTTTACTGGGACAGGGAGGAACCGGGGAGCTGTTTTTT. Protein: CASSLLGQGGTGELFF.

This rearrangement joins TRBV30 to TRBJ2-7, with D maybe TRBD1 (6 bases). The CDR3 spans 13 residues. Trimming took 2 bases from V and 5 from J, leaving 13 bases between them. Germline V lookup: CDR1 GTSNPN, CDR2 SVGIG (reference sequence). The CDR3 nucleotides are TGTGCCTGGAGTATAACACAGGGAAACGAGCAGTACTTC. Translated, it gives CAWSITQGNEQYF.

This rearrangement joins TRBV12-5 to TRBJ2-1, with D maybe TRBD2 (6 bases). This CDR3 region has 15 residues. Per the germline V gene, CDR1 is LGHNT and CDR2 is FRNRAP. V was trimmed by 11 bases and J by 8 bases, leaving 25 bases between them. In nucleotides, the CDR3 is TGTGCTTGTAGTTTCGGAGATGGGGGGTTGGATGAGCAGTTCTTC. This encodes CACSFGDGGLDEQFF.

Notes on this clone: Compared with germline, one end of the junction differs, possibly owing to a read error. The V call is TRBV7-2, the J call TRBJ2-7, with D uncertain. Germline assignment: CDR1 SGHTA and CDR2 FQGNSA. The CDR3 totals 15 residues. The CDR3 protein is CASSQDPDGSYEQYF. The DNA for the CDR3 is TGCGCCAGCAGCCAAGATCCGGACGGTTCCTACGAGCAGTACTTC.

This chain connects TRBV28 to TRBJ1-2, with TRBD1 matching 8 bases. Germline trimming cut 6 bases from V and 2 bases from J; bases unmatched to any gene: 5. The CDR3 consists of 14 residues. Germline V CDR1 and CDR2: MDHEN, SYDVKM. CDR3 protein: CASRDRGVNYGYTF. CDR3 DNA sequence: TGTGCCAGCAGAGACAGGGGAGTAAACTATGGCTACACCTTC.

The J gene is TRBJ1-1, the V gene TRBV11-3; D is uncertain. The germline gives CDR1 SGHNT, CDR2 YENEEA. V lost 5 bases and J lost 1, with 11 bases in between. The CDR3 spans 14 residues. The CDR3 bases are TGTGCCAGCAGCATGGGTTTACCGAACACTGAAGCTTTCTTT. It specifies CASSMGLPNTEAFF. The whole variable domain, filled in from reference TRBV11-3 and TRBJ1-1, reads EAGVVQSPRYKIIEKKQPVAFWCNPISGHNTLYWYLQNLGQGPELLIRYENEEAVDDSQLPKDRFSAERLKGVDSTLKIQPAELGDSAVYLCASSMGLPNTEAFFGQGTRLTVV.

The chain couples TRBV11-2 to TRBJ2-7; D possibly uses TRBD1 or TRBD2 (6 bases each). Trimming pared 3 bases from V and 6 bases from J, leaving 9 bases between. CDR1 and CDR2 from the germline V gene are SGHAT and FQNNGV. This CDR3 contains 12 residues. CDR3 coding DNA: TGTGCCAGCAGCTTTTGGGGGGCCGAGCAGTACTTC. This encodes CASSFWGAEQYF.

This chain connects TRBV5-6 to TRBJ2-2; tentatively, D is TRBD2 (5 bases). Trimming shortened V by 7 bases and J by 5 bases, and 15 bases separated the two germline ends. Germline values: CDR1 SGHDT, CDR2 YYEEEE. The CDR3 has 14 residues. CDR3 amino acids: CASRPMGGTGELFF. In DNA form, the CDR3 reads TGTGCCAGCCGCCCGATGGGCGGGACCGGGGAGCTGTTTTTT.

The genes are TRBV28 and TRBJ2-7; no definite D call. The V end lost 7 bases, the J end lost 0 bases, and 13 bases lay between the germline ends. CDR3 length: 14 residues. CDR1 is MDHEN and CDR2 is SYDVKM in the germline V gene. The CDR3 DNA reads TGTGCCAGCACTCCTCCGCGGTCCTCCTACGAGCAGTACTTC. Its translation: CASTPPRSSYEQYF.

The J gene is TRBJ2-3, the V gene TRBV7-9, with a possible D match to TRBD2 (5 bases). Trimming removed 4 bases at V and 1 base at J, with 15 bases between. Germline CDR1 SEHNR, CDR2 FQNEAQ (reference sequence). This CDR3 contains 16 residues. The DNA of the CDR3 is TGTGCCAGCAGCTCCCCCCGGGGAGTGGGCACAGATACGCAGTATTTT. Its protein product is CASSSPRGVGTDTQYF.

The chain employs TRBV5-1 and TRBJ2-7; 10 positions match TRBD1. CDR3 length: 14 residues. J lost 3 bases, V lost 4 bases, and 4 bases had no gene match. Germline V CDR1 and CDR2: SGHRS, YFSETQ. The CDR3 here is CASSQGQGYYEQYF. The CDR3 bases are TGCGCCAGCAGCCAGGGACAGGGGTACTACGAGCAGTACTTC.

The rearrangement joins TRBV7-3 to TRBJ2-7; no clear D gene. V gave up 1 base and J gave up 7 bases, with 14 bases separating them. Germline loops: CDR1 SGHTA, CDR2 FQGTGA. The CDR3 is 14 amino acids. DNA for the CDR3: TGTGCCAGCAGCTTAAATTCGCTGGTCGCTGAGCAGTACTTC. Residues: CASSLNSLVAEQYF.

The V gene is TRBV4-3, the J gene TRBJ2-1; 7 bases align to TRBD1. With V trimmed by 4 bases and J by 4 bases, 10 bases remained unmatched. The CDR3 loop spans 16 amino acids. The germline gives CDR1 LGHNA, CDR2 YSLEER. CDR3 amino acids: CASSLSGTEKYNEQFF. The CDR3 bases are TGCGCCAGCAGCCTTTCCGGGACAGAGAAATACAATGAGCAGTTCTTC.

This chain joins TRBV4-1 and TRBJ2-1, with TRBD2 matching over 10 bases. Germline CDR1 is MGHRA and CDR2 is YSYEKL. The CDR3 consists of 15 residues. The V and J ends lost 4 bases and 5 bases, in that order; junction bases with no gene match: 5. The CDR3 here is CASSPLAGANNEQFF. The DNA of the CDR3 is TGCGCCAGCAGCCCCCTAGCGGGAGCGAACAATGAGCAGTTCTTC.

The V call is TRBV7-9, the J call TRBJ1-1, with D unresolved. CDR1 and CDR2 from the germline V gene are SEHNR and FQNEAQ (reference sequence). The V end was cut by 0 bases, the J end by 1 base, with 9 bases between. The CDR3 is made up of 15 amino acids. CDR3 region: CASSLAGPGNTEAFF. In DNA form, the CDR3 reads TGTGCCAGCAGCTTAGCCGGCCCCGGGAACACTGAAGCTTTCTTT. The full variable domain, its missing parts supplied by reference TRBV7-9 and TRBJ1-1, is DTGVSQNPRHKITKRGQNVTFRCDPISEHNRLYWYRQTLGQGPEFLTYFQNEAQLEKSRLLSDRFSAERPKGSFSTLEIQRTEQGDSAMYLCASSLAGPGNTEAFFGQGTRLTVV.

CDR3 sequence: CASTRTGSNYGYTF. The CDR3 nucleotides are TGTGCCAGCACCAGGACAGGGTCTAACTATGGCTACACCTTC. This rearrangement joins TRBV27 to TRBJ1-2, with 8 nucleotides matching TRBD1. V dropped 7 bases and J dropped 0; count of bases not matched to a gene: 4. The CDR3 is 14 residues long. CDR1 is MNHEY and CDR2 is SMNVEV in the germline V gene (reference sequence).

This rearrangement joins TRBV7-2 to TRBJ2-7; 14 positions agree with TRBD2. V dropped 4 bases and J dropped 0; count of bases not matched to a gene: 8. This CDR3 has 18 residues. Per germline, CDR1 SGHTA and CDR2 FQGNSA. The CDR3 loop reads CASSSGLAGGPSSYEQYF. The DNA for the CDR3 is TGTGCCAGCAGCTCCGGACTAGCGGGGGGCCCCAGCTCCTACGAGCAGTACTTC.